What follows are 9 T cell receptor beta chains derived from one specimen sequenced in a study of T cells in Graves' hyperthyroidism and ophthalmopathy. There were TCR beta CDR3 regions amplified from RNA transcripts. First-round RT-PCR of the TCR CDR3 relied on the HTBI primer set. TCRdb analysed the multiplex PCR reads with MiXCR anew, one entry per CDR3 protein. The sample consists of 300,000 to 450,000 distinct CDR3 sequences, about 15% of them appearing once. The specimen was blood. The receptors were gathered from a woman aged 60-75 years with Graves' hyperthyroidism.

The rearrangement joins TRBV7-9 to TRBJ2-2, with D perhaps matching TRBD2 (6 bases). The V end was cut by 1 base, the J end by 10 bases, with 13 bases between. Germline values: CDR1 SEHNR, CDR2 FQNEAQ (reference sequence). The length of the CDR3 is 14 residues. CDR3 in DNA: TGTGCCAGCAGCTTAGACGGGAGTATCATGGAGCTGTTTTTT. It is translated as CASSLDGSIMELFF.

At least ten counts were recorded for this clonotype. The genes are TRBV20-1 and TRBJ2-1; TRBD2 matches 8 bases. Germline V gene data show CDR1 as DFQATT and CDR2 as SNEGSKA (reference sequence). The CDR3 loop spans 15 amino acids. V lost 0 bases, J lost 7 bases, and 8 bases stayed unmatched. The DNA of the CDR3 is TGCAGTGCTAGAGATTCCCTAGCGGGCTTGAATGAGCAGTTCTTC. Its translation is CSARDSLAGLNEQFF.

The V call is TRBV29-1, the J call TRBJ2-7; a weak D match, TRBD1 (6 bases). This CDR3 contains 11 residues. The germline V gene encodes CDR1 SQVTM and CDR2 ANQGSEA. V was clipped by 3 bases and J by 5 bases, with 8 bases between them. This chain's CDR3 is CSVENRDEQYF. In nucleotides, the CDR3 is TGCAGCGTTGAGAACAGGGACGAGCAGTACTTC.

This clonotype was detected ten times or more. V usage is TRBV5-1 and J usage is TRBJ2-3, with TRBD1 matching 7 bases. Germline assignment: CDR1 SGHRS and CDR2 YFSETQ. V shed 3 bases and J 2 bases; nucleotides not matched to a gene: 3. This CDR3 spans 14 amino acids. The CDR3: CASSYGQVTDTQYF. The CDR3, as DNA: TGCGCCAGCAGCTACGGACAGGTCACAGATACGCAGTATTTT.

This clonotype was detected many times. The genes are TRBV18 and TRBJ2-3; 9 bases align to TRBD2. CDR1 KGHSH and CDR2 LQKENI come from the germline V gene. V was pared by 6 bases and J by 3 bases, with 10 bases of the junction left unmatched. This CDR3 is built from 16 residues. CDR3 in amino acids: CASSPRSGGGTDTQYF. The CDR3 nucleotides read TGTGCCAGCTCCCCTCGTAGCGGGGGAGGGACAGATACGCAGTATTTT.

The V and J genes are TRBV9 and TRBJ2-7; no clear D. The CDR3 runs to 13 residues. Germline CDR1 reads SGDLS; CDR2 reads YYNGEE. Trimming shortened V by 0 bases and J by 6 bases, and 10 bases separated the two germline ends. For the CDR3, the DNA is TGTGCCAGCAGCGTAGTTAGCCTCGCCGAGCAGTACTTC. It codes for CASSVVSLAEQYF.

The gene calls are TRBV6-9 and TRBJ2-2; 15 bases align to TRBD2. The CDR3 runs 19 residues. Germline CDR1 is MNHGY and CDR2 is SVAAGI. V shed 7 bases and J 3 bases; nucleotides not matched to a gene: 12. This CDR3 is CASNSAGLAGGRDTGELFF. CDR3 coding DNA: TGTGCCAGCAATTCGGCGGGACTAGCGGGAGGACGAGACACCGGGGAGCTGTTTTTT.

This clonotype was seen ten or more times. The V and J genes are TRBV11-2 and TRBJ1-2; 7 nucleotides line up with TRBD1. CDR1 and CDR2 (germline): SGHAT, FQNNGV. The CDR3 extends over 15 amino acids. V gave up 4 bases and J gave up 2 bases; unmatched junction bases: 7. The CDR3 nucleotides read TGTGCCAGCAGCTCTAGACAGGGCCCAAACTATGGCTACACCTTC. As protein: CASSSRQGPNYGYTF.

At least ten counts were recorded for this clonotype. The chain couples TRBV20-1 to TRBJ2-3, with 11 bases identical to TRBD2. In germline, CDR1 is DFQATT, CDR2 SNEGSKA (reference sequence). Trimming took 6 bases from V and 6 from J; bases not matched to a gene: 8. This CDR3 comprises 14 residues. The CDR3: CSAELAGVEDTQYF. The CDR3 DNA reads as TGCAGTGCGGAACTAGCGGGAGTGGAGGATACGCAGTATTTT.